Below, 27 T cell receptor beta chains from the same sample are listed, as sequenced in a study of identical twins. In TCRdb, the 5' RACE reads were re-called with MiXCR into one record per CDR3 protein. The table records 650,000 to 800,000 distinct CDR3 sequences, 8.6% of them present only once. The sample also formed part of further work on yellow fever vaccine responses in identical twins.

The sequencing sample was made of PBMCs. The receptors here all came from a woman under 30 in good health.

This clonotype has just a few counts. CDR3 in amino acids: CASSVSGTGPLKNTEAFF. In DNA, the CDR3 is TGTGCCAGCAGCGTTTCCGGGACAGGGCCCCTTAAGAACACTGAAGCTTTCTTT. The chain carries TRBV2 and TRBJ1-1; 9 nucleotides line up with TRBD1. The CDR3 is made up of 18 amino acids. The V segment lost 6 bases and the J segment 1 base; nucleotides outside the gene matches: 15. Germline lookup yields CDR1 SNHLY and CDR2 FYNNEI. Together with reference TRBV2 and TRBJ1-1, the CDR3 gives the full variable domain: EPEVTQTPSHQVTQMGQEVILRCVPISNHLYFYWYRQILGQKVEFLVSFYNNEISEKSEIFDDQFSVERPDGSNFTLKIRSTKLEDSAMYFCASSVSGTGPLKNTEAFFGQGTRLTVV.

This clonotype has ten or more counts. CDR3 in amino acids: CASSPAGQPYNEQFF. In DNA, the CDR3 is TGTGCCAGCAGCCCGGCGGGCCAGCCATACAATGAGCAGTTCTTC. The chain carries TRBV6-2 or TRBV6-3 and TRBJ2-1; the D gene is possibly TRBD2 (5 bases). Trimming left V 6 bases short and J 4 bases short, with 16 bases between. The CDR3 loop spans 15 amino acids. Germline loops: CDR1 MNHEY, CDR2 SVGEGT.

This clonotype appeared a few times. This chain uses TRBV7-9 with TRBJ2-5; unclear D gene. Trimming removed 1 base at V and 5 bases at J, with 14 bases between. The CDR3 is made up of 15 amino acids. CDR1 and CDR2 (germline): SEHNR, FQNEAQ (reference sequence). CDR3 DNA: TGTGCCAGCAGCTTAGTGTCCGGCGGTGGGGAGACCCAGTACTTC. As protein: CASSLVSGGGETQYF.

This clonotype was counted a few times. The genes are TRBV7-8 and TRBJ2-2; 10 nucleotides agree with TRBD1. Germline V gene lookup returns CDR1 SGHVS and CDR2 FQNEAQ. CDR3 length equals 17 residues. Trimming at V came to 3 bases and at J to 1 base, leaving 5 bases not matched to a gene. CDR3 bases: TGTGCCAGCAGCTTTTCGACAGGGGGCTTGAACACCGGGGAGCTGTTTTTT. This codes for CASSFSTGGLNTGELFF. The full variable domain, in which reference TRBV7-8 and TRBJ2-2 provide the parts outside the CDR3, is GAGVSQSPRYKVAKRGQDVALRCDPISGHVSLFWYQQALGQGPEFLTYFQNEAQLDKSGLPSDRFFAERPEGSVSTLKIQRTQQEDSAVYLCASSFSTGGLNTGELFFGEGSRLTVL.

This clonotype was counted only a few times. CDR3 amino acids: CAWRRYRDLSTDTQYF. The DNA for the CDR3 is TGTGCCTGGAGGAGATACAGGGACCTTAGCACAGATACGCAGTATTTT. The chain is built from TRBV30 and TRBJ2-3, with a possible D match to TRBD1 (6 bases). The ends were cut back, 3 bases at V and 0 bases at J, with 16 bases in the middle. Per the germline V gene, CDR1 is GTSNPN and CDR2 is SVGIG (reference sequence). CDR3 size: 16 residues.

This clonotype has a handful of counts. The V gene is TRBV9, the J gene TRBJ2-7; possible D gene TRBD1, 5 bases. Germline V gives CDR1 SGDLS, CDR2 YYNGEE. The CDR3 is 14 residues long. V lost 3 bases to trimming and J lost 7 bases, with 17 bases between them. The CDR3 sequence: CASSGIGHSREQYF. The CDR3 DNA sequence: TGTGCCAGCAGCGGCATTGGACACTCCAGAGAGCAGTACTTC.

There are a few counts of this clonotype. The chain employs TRBV4-3 and TRBJ2-2, with 10 nucleotides matching TRBD2. CDR1 LGHNA and CDR2 YSLEER come from the germline V gene. V shed 0 bases, J shed 6 bases, and the junction held 13 bases outside the gene matches. CDR3 length: 19 amino acids. The CDR3 DNA sequence: TGCGCCAGCAGCCAAGATTTATTGGCTAGCGGGAGTCCTGCCGGGGAGCTGTTTTTT. Amino acid sequence: CASSQDLLASGSPAGELFF.

This clonotype has a handful of counts. The CDR3 DNA follows: TGTGCCTGGAGTAGTACTAGCGGGATAAAGTCCTACGAGCAGTACTTC. It codes for CAWSSTSGIKSYEQYF. This rearrangement joins TRBV30 to TRBJ2-7; 10 bases agree with TRBD2. From germline, CDR1 is GTSNPN and CDR2 SVGIG (reference sequence). This CDR3 spans 16 amino acids. The V gene end was trimmed by 2 bases and the J gene end by 1 base; junction bases not matched to a gene: 8.

This clonotype was seen a single time. The chain uses TRBV5-4 and TRBJ2-7; TRBD2 matches at 15 bases. With V trimmed by 4 bases and J by 1 base, 3 bases remained unmatched. The CDR3 runs 16 residues. Germline-derived CDR1 and CDR2 are SGHNT and YYREEE (reference sequence). The CDR3 is CASSAGTSGGSYEQYF. The CDR3 coding sequence is TGTGCCAGCAGCGCCGGGACTAGCGGGGGGTCCTACGAGCAGTACTTC.

This clonotype was seen many times. The chain employs TRBV6-2 or TRBV6-3 and TRBJ2-3; a weak D match, TRBD2 (6 bases). Trimming shortened V by 10 bases and J by 3 bases, and 11 bases separated the two germline ends. Germline CDR1 and CDR2: MNHEY and SVGEGT. The CDR3 is 12 amino acids. The CDR3 sequence: CAIQGGTDTQYF. In nucleotides, the CDR3 is TGTGCCATCCAGGGAGGAACAGATACGCAGTATTTT.

The V gene is TRBV28, the J gene TRBJ1-3, with TRBD1 matching over 7 bases. CDR3 length: 15 residues. After removal of 7 bases from V and 0 bases from J, the junction contained 6 bases not matched to a gene. Germline V gene sequence: CDR1 MDHEN, CDR2 SYDVKM. The CDR3 DNA follows: TGTGCCAGCAAACTTGCAGGGGGCTCTGGAAACACCATATATTTT. Encoded protein: CASKLAGGSGNTIYF.

Only one count was recorded for this clonotype. The genes are TRBV20-1 and TRBJ2-7, with a weak D call TRBD2 (5 bases). The CDR3 totals 14 residues. The germline gives CDR1 DFQATT, CDR2 SNEGSKA (reference sequence). Trimming removed 0 bases from V and 1 base from J, with 10 bases in between. Here the CDR3 reads CSARDQRRSYEQYF. CDR3 nucleotides: TGCAGTGCTAGAGATCAGCGGAGATCCTACGAGCAGTACTTC.

This chain links TRBV7-2 with TRBJ2-1, with D possibly being TRBD2 (5 bases). V was cut by 2 bases and J by 5 bases, with 7 bases left in between. Germline CDR1 and CDR2: SGHTA and FQGNSA. This CDR3 has 13 residues. As DNA, the CDR3 is TGTGCCAGCAGCTTACAGAGGGACAATGAGCAGTTCTTC. The encoded protein is CASSLQRDNEQFF.

This clonotype was seen repeatedly, ten times or more. The gene calls are TRBV27 and TRBJ2-1; D is perhaps TRBD1 (5 bases). The length of the CDR3 is 13 residues. V shed 7 bases and J shed 5 bases, with 12 bases lying between them. Germline CDR1 is MNHEY and CDR2 is SMNVEV (reference sequence). The CDR3 loop reads CASKHTGDNEQFF. CDR3 DNA: TGTGCCAGCAAACATACAGGAGACAATGAGCAGTTCTTC.

This clonotype has a handful of counts. DNA of the CDR3: TGTGCCAGCAGTTACCTGCTCGAGGGGTCCTACGAGCAGTACTTC. Translated: CASSYLLEGSYEQYF. The gene calls are TRBV6-5 and TRBJ2-7, with D perhaps being TRBD1 or TRBD2 (5 bases each). The CDR3 spans 15 residues. Germline CDR1 and CDR2: MNHEY and SVGAGI. The V end lost 2 bases, the J end lost 1 base, and 12 bases lay between the germline ends.

This clonotype appeared a few times. V is TRBV28 and J is TRBJ1-2, with unresolved D. Germline V CDR1 and CDR2: MDHEN, SYDVKM. There are 13 residues in the CDR3. V gave up 7 bases and J gave up 7 bases, with 16 bases separating them. The DNA of the CDR3 is TGTGCCAGCACGTCGGAACAGCTCTTTGGCTACACCTTC. Protein sequence: CASTSEQLFGYTF.

This clonotype was seen ten or more times. The chain links TRBV20-1 to TRBJ2-7; 7 nucleotides agree with TRBD2. The CDR3 has 14 amino acids. With V trimmed by 0 bases and J by 4 bases, 6 bases remained unmatched. Germline V gene data show CDR1 as DFQATT and CDR2 as SNEGSKA (reference sequence). Written as DNA, the CDR3 is TGCAGTGCTAGAGATCAGGGTAGCGGGTACGAGCAGTACTTC. This translates into CSARDQGSGYEQYF.

The genes are TRBV7-2 and TRBJ2-1; 8 bases fit TRBD2. With 1 base clipped from V and 8 bases from J, the junction kept 10 bases outside the gene matches. The CDR3 runs 16 residues. Germline V gene sequence: CDR1 SGHTA, CDR2 FQGNSA. The CDR3 DNA follows: TGTGCCAGCAGCTTAGTCGGTAGCGGGACCCCCCATGAGCAGTTCTTC. Amino acids: CASSLVGSGTPHEQFF.

J is TRBJ2-1 and V is TRBV25-1, with unresolved D. V was clipped by 7 bases and J by 5 bases, with 12 bases between them. This CDR3 has 13 amino acids. Germline V lookup: CDR1 MGHDK, CDR2 SYGVNS. The CDR3 is CASTLPGHNEQFF. The CDR3 bases are TGTGCCAGCACGCTACCTGGGCACAATGAGCAGTTCTTC.

A few counts support this clonotype. Written as DNA, the CDR3 is TGCAGCGTCCGGGGGGGAGGTATACAAGAGACCCAGTACTTC. Amino acids: CSVRGGGIQETQYF. The V call is TRBV29-1, the J call TRBJ2-5; 8 bases fit TRBD2. This CDR3 spans 14 amino acids. Germline V CDR1 and CDR2: SQVTM, ANQGSEA. The J segment lost 2 bases and the V segment lost 6 bases, leaving 8 bases of the junction unmatched.

This clonotype was detected ten times or more. The chain combines TRBV5-1 with TRBJ2-7; 8 bases line up with TRBD2. V trimming: 4 bases; J trimming: 5 bases; junction bases outside the gene matches: 11. CDR3 size: 15 residues. Germline V gene sequence: CDR1 SGHRS, CDR2 YFSETQ. The CDR3: CASSGSGTSTHEQYF. The CDR3 nucleotides are TGCGCCAGCAGCGGATCCGGGACTAGTACCCACGAGCAGTACTTC.

This clonotype was counted only a few times. The rearrangement joins TRBV28 to TRBJ1-6; 7 nucleotides agree with TRBD1. There are 12 residues in the CDR3. Germline CDR1 reads MDHEN; CDR2 reads SYDVKM. As DNA, the CDR3 is TGTGCTATTGGAGGGGGCGGTTCACCCCTCCACTTT. Translated: CAIGGGGSPLHF. Full variable domain (remainder filled in from reference TRBV28 and TRBJ1-6): DVKVTQSSRYLVKRTGEKVFLECVQDMDHENMFWYRQDPGLGLRLIYFSYDVKMKEKGDIPEGYSVSREKKERFSLILESASTNQTSMYLCAIGGGGSPLHFGNGTRLTVT.

The chain is built from TRBV12-3 or TRBV12-4 and TRBJ1-5, with TRBD1 as a possible D gene (5 bases). The V and J ends lost 3 bases and 5 bases respectively, with 14 bases between them. CDR3 length equals 15 residues. Written as DNA, the CDR3 is TGTGCCAGCAGTTTCGCGGTAGCGGGGGATCAGCCCCAGCATTTT. It is translated as CASSFAVAGDQPQHF.

As DNA, the CDR3 is TGTGCCAGCAGTAAACCGAGCATCTCTCGCTACGAGCAGTACTTC. Its protein is CASSKPSISRYEQYF. The chain recombines TRBV6-1 with TRBJ2-7; no firm D call. Germline V gene sequence: CDR1 MNHNS, CDR2 SASEGT. Deletions cut 5 bases from V and 3 bases from J, with 17 bases between. The CDR3 totals 15 residues.

This clonotype was counted a few times. The chain is built from TRBV9 and TRBJ2-5, with 12 bases matching TRBD2. Germline CDR1 and CDR2: SGDLS and YYNGEE. The ends lost 4 bases at V and 1 base at J; junction bases unmatched: 5. The CDR3 is 16 residues long. The CDR3 DNA reads TGTGCCAGCAGCATATCGACTAGCGGGAGCCAAGAGACCCAGTACTTC. Amino acids: CASSISTSGSQETQYF.

The chain combines TRBV4-3 with TRBJ2-1, with 11 nucleotides matching TRBD2. V lost 0 bases to trimming and J lost 1 base; unmatched junction nucleotides: 8. This CDR3 spans 19 amino acids. Germline lookup yields CDR1 LGHNA and CDR2 YSLEER. CDR3 nucleotides: TGCGCCAGCAGCCAAGATTTGGCCCTAGCGGGAGGATCCTACAATGAGCAGTTCTTC. Encoded protein: CASSQDLALAGGSYNEQFF.

This clonotype has more than one count but fewer than ten. The V and J genes are TRBV20-1 and TRBJ2-1; no clear D gene. Germline CDR1 reads DFQATT; CDR2 reads SNEGSKA (reference sequence). CDR3 size: 15 residues. Trimming stripped 3 bases from V and 8 bases from J, with 20 bases between. CDR3 nucleotide sequence: TGCAGTGCTAGGGACCCCCGTAGGTCGAGCGATGAGCAGTTCTTC. Translating it yields CSARDPRRSSDEQFF.